This T cell receptor beta chain comes out of a study of T cell responses to AZD1222 COVID-19 vaccine. After removal of 6 bases from V and 5 bases from J, the junction contained 11 bases not matched to a gene. The CDR3 is 15 amino acids. The germline V gene encodes CDR1 LNHDA and CDR2 SQIVND (reference sequence). Sequencing was performed with immunoSEQ multiplex PCR; in TCRdb, only in-frame clones are kept and a portion is missing. The table has about 83,000 clones, around 86% seen once. The rearrangement links TRBV19 to TRBJ2-7, with TRBD1 identical over 9 bases. Sample: peripheral blood, taken on day 0 of AZD1222 vaccination. The sequence derives from an adult in good health. The CDR3 region has the DNA TGTGCCAGTAGGCCGAGGGGACAGGGAAGCCACGAGCAGTACTTC. Translation gives CASRPRGQGSHEQYF.